The clone carrying this TCR beta chain was counted a single time. This sample is part of a study of shared T cell receptors in the human thymus. The CDR3 spans 15 residues. Germline-derived CDR1 and CDR2 are SGHDN and FVKESK. The V gene lost 1 base and the J gene lost 0 bases, with 10 bases spanning the gap. The data were produced by immunoSEQ multiplex PCR, yet TCRdb's version contains in-frame clones alone and is incomplete. The table lists 500,000 to 750,000 clones, around 89% of them singletons. These same records also appear under a second study, on human thymus T cells. That work states: Resections were taken during corrective heart surgery, and the thymus tissue came from these.

This chain uses TRBV14 with TRBJ2-7, with D maybe TRBD1 (5 bases). This sequence originates from a boy younger than two with a congenital heart defect. Specimen: thymocytes. The CDR3 region has the DNA TGTGCCAGCAGCCAAGGGGGCCCCGGCTCCTACGAGCAGTACTTC. It encodes CASSQGGPGSYEQYF. Together with reference TRBV14 and TRBJ2-7, the CDR3 gives the full variable domain: EAGVTQFPSHSVIEKGQTVTLRCDPISGHDNLYWYRRVMGKEIKFLLHFVKESKQDESGMPNNRFLAERTGGTYSTLKVQPAELEDSGVYFCASSQGGPGSYEQYFGPGTRLTVT.